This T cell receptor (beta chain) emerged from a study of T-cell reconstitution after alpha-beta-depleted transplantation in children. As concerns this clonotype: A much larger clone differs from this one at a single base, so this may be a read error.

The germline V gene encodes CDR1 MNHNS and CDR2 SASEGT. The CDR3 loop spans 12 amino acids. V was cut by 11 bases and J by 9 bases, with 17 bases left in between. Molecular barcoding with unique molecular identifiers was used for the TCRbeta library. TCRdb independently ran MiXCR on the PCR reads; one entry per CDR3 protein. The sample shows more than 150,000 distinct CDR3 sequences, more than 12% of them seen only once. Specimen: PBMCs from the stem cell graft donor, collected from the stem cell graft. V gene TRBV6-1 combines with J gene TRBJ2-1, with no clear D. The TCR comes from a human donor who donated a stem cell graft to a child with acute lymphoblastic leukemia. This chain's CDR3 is CASLRAASEQFF. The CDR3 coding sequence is TGTGCCTCACTACGGGCGGCGAGTGAGCAGTTCTTC.